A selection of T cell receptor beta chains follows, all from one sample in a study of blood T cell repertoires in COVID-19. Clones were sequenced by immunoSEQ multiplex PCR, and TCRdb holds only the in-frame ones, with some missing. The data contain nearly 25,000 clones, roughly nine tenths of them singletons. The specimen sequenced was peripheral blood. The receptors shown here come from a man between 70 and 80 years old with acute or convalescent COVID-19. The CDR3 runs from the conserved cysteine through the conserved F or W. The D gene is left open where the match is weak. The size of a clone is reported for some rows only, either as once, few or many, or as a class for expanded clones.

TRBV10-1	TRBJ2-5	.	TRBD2	CASSENLAGGPETQYF	TGCGCCAGCAGTGAGAACCTAGCGGGAGGTCCGGAGACCCAGTACTTC
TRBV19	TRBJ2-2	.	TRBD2	CATLLAGPGELFF	TGTGCCACCCTGCTAGCGGGACCCGGGGAGCTGTTTTTT
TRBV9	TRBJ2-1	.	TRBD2	CASSAGTSGGHEQFF	TGTGCCAGCAGCGCCGGGACTAGCGGGGGTCATGAGCAGTTCTTC
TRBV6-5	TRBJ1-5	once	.	CASSPDREDQPQHF	TGTGCCAGCAGTCCGGACAGAGAAGATCAGCCCCAGCATTTT
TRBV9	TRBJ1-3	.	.	CASSVDSFSGNTIYF	TGTGCCAGCAGCGTAGACAGTTTCTCTGGAAACACCATATATTTT
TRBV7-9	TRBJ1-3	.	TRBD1	CASSLTTGAGNTIYF	TGTGCCAGCAGCTTAACGACAGGGGCTGGAAACACCATATATTTT
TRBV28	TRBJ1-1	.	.	CASSLIGKGAGLNTEAFF	TGTGCCAGCAGTTTAATCGGTAAAGGGGCAGGGTTGAACACTGAAGCTTTCTTT
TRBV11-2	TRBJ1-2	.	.	CASSSTPGYYGYTF	TGTGCCAGCAGCTCCACCCCAGGGTACTATGGCTACACCTTC
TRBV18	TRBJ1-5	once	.	CASSPGGQADNQPQHF	TGTGCCAGCTCACCGGGGGGGCAAGCCGACAATCAGCCCCAGCATTTT
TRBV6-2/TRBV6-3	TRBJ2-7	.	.	CASSYKLEGWQYF	TGTGCCAGCAGTTATAAGCTAGAAGGATGGCAGTACTTC
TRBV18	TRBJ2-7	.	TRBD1	CASSPGTGTVEQYF	TGTGCCAGCTCACCAGGGACAGGCACGGTCGAGCAGTACTTC
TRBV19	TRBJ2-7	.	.	CASSIDWQAYEQYF	TGTGCCAGTAGTATAGATTGGCAGGCCTACGAGCAGTACTTC
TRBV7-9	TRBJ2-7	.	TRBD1	CASSSTGNEQYF	TGTGCCAGCAGCTCGACAGGGAACGAGCAGTACTTC
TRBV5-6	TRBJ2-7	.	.	CASSLPQGRDF	TGTGCCAGCAGCTTGCCGCAGGGAAGGGACTTC
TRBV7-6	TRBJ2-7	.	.	CASSLLVQGGNSYEQYF	TGTGCCAGCAGCTTGCTCGTACAGGGGGGGAACTCCTACGAGCAGTACTTC
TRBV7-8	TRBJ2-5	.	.	CASSLRWERPQETQYF	TGTGCCAGCAGCCTACGGTGGGAGCGACCACAAGAGACCCAGTACTTC
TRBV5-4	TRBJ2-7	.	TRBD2	CASSPQWASGKSFERYEQYF	TGTGCCAGCAGCCCCCAGTGGGCTAGCGGGAAGAGCTTTGAACGTTACGAGCAGTACTTC
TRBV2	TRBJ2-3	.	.	CASRGLAGSIRDTQYF	TGTGCCAGCAGGGGCCTGGCCGGATCAATTCGAGATACGCAGTATTTT
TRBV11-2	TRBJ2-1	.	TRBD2	CASSFSAGVDNEQFF	TGTGCCAGCAGCTTTTCGGCGGGAGTAGACAATGAGCAGTTCTTC
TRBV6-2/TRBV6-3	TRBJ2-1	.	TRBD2	CASSTGLAGVGEQFF	TGTGCCAGCAGCACAGGACTAGCGGGAGTCGGTGAGCAGTTCTTC
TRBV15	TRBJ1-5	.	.	CATSREKAGVSNQPQHF	TGTGCCACCAGCAGAGAGAAGGCAGGGGTTAGCAATCAGCCCCAGCATTTT
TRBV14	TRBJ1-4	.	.	CASSPTANNEKLFF	TGTGCCAGCAGCCCGACAGCGAATAATGAAAAACTGTTTTTT
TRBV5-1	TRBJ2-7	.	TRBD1	CASRQHAGTGGGGSYEQYF	TGCGCCAGCAGACAACATGCCGGGACAGGGGGCGGGGGTTCCTACGAGCAGTACTTC
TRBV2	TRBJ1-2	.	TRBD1	CASTFDRGDGYTF	TGTGCCAGCACTTTCGACAGGGGCGATGGCTACACCTTC
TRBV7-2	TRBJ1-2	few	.	CASSLGGGLGGYTF	TGTGCCAGCAGCTTAGGGGGAGGACTAGGTGGCTACACCTTC
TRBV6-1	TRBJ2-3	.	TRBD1	CASSAASGDRGRGTQYF	TGTGCCAGCAGTGCCGCCAGCGGGGACAGGGGGCGCGGTACGCAGTATTTT
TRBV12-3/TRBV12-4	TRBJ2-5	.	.	CATGSRQQETQYF	TGTGCCACCGGGAGTAGGCAGCAAGAGACCCAGTACTTC
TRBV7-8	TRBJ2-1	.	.	CASSSVQGTESSYNEQFF	TGTGCCAGCAGCTCAGTCCAGGGGACCGAGAGCTCCTACAATGAGCAGTTCTTC
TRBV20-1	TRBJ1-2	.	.	CSARGYTF	TGCAGTGCTCGTGGCTACACCTTC
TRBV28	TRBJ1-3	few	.	CASSEQSSGNTIYF	TGTGCCAGCAGCGAACAGTCCTCTGGAAACACCATATATTTT
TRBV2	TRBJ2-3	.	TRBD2	CASSKIIAGGWTDTQYF	TGTGCCAGCAGTAAAATTATAGCGGGAGGTTGGACAGATACGCAGTATTTT
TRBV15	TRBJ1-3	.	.	CATSRTTQGGNTIYF	TGTGCCACCAGCAGAACGACCCAGGGAGGAAACACCATATATTTT
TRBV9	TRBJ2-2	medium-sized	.	CASSALNTGELFF	TGTGCCAGCAGCGCCCTGAACACCGGGGAGCTGTTTTTT
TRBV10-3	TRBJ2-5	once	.	CAIGQPTEKTQYF	TGTGCCATCGGACAGCCTACGGAGAAGACCCAGTACTTC
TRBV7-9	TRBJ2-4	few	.	CASSLAAGNIQYF	TGTGCCAGCAGCTTAGCGGCAGGAAACATTCAGTACTTC
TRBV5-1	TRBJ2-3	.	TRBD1	CASSYGQGDDTQYF	TGCGCCAGCAGCTATGGACAGGGGGATGATACGCAGTATTTT
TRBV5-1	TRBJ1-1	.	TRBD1	CASRGQGRTEAFF	TGCGCCAGCAGGGGACAGGGTCGCACTGAAGCTTTCTTT
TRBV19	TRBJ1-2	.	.	CASSINPTTYGYTF	TGTGCCAGTAGTATAAACCCGACAACCTATGGCTACACCTTC
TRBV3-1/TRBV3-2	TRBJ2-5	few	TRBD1	CASTFRWDRGSETQYF	TGTGCCAGCACCTTTAGGTGGGACAGGGGGTCGGAGACCCAGTACTTC
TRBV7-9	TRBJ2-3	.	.	CASSLQGSTDTQYF	TGTGCCAGCAGCTTACAGGGCAGCACAGATACGCAGTATTTT
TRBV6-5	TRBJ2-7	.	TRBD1	CASSRDRAVEYF	TGTGCCAGCAGCCGGGACAGGGCGGTCGAGTACTTC
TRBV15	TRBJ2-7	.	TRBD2	CATSRDRGLEAQQYF	TGTGCCACCAGCAGAGACCGGGGACTAGAGGCTCAGCAGTACTTC
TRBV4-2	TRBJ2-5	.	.	CASSQDRSETQYF	TGTGCCAGCAGCCAAGATCGTTCTGAGACCCAGTACTTC
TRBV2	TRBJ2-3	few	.	CASSIFLGRSQYF	TGTGCCAGCAGTATTTTCCTAGGGAGGAGTCAGTATTTT
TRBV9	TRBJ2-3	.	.	CASSVGGSDTQYF	TGTGCCAGCAGCGTAGGAGGGTCAGATACGCAGTATTTT
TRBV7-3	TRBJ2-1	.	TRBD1	CASSLMRQGRNEQFF	TGTGCCAGCAGCTTAATGAGACAGGGGCGAAATGAGCAGTTCTTC
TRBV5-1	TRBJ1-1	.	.	CASTRDSGTEAFF	TGCGCCAGCACCAGGGATTCTGGCACTGAAGCTTTCTTT
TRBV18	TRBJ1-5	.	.	CASSDMGNQPQHF	TGTGCCAGCTCAGACATGGGCAATCAGCCCCAGCATTTT
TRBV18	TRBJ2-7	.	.	CASSPMSRSNEQYF	TGTGCCAGCTCACCAATGTCCAGATCAAACGAGCAGTACTTC
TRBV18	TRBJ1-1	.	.	CASSPLQGFGTEAFF	TGTGCCAGCTCACCACTTCAGGGATTTGGCACTGAAGCTTTCTTT
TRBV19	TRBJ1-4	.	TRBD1	CATKTGGYEKLFF	TGTGCCACCAAGACAGGGGGCTACGAAAAACTGTTTTTT
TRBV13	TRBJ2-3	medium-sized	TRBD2	CASSLRGGPFSDTQYF	TGTGCCAGCAGCTTACGCGGGGGGCCATTTTCGGATACGCAGTATTTT
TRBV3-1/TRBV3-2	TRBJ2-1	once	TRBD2	CASSPGAGEVNEQFF	TGTGCCAGCAGCCCCGGGGCGGGAGAAGTCAATGAGCAGTTCTTC